The next 12 T cell receptor beta chains were all read from a single sample in a study of blood T cell repertoires in COVID-19. Some clones are missing from TCRdb's copy, which holds only in-frame ones; the method was immunoSEQ multiplex PCR. The repertoire holds 390,000 or so clones, with approximately 88% as singletons. Sequences were obtained from peripheral blood. The receptors shown here come from a woman in her thirties with COVID-19, enrolled during active disease.

A few counts support this clone. The V and J genes are TRBV29-1 and TRBJ1-2, with no clear D. The CDR3 runs to 12 residues. V was cut by 5 bases and J by 8 bases, with 15 bases left in between. From germline, CDR1 is SQVTM and CDR2 ANQGSEA. The CDR3 coding sequence is TGCAGCGTTTTGATGGGCGAAGACGGCTACACCTTC. Its translation is CSVLMGEDGYTF.

The rearrangement joins TRBV19 to TRBJ1-1; 8 bases map to TRBD1. This CDR3 region has 14 residues. V lost 2 bases, J lost 5 bases, and 4 bases stayed unmatched. Germline V gene sequence: CDR1 LNHDA, CDR2 SQIVND (reference sequence). The CDR3 coding sequence is TGTGCCAGTAGTATATCCGGACAGGGTACTGAAGCTTTCTTT. Its protein is CASSISGQGTEAFF.

V and J are TRBV5-6 and TRBJ1-2; 12 positions agree with TRBD1. The J segment lost 4 bases and the V segment lost 0 bases, leaving 4 bases of the junction unmatched. There are 16 residues in the CDR3. Germline V gene data show CDR1 as SGHDT and CDR2 as YYEEEE. The CDR3 nucleotides read TGTGCCAGCAGCTTGGGGGACAGGGGGCGAATCTATGGCTACACCTTC. Translation: CASSLGDRGRIYGYTF.

The chain carries TRBV3-1 (or the pseudogene TRBV3-2) and TRBJ1-5; 7 positions agree with TRBD1. With V trimmed by 3 bases and J by 5 bases, 19 bases remained unmatched. Germline CDR1 and CDR2: LGHDT and YNNKEL (reference sequence). CDR3 length: 19 residues. The CDR3 is CASSHPPAGFQGEDQPQHF. The CDR3 region has the DNA TGTGCCAGCAGCCACCCCCCTGCGGGGTTTCAGGGGGAAGATCAGCCCCAGCATTTT.

V and J are TRBV5-1 and TRBJ2-3, with D tentatively TRBD1 (6 bases). Germline assignment: CDR1 SGHRS and CDR2 YFSETQ. The CDR3 is 14 residues long. Trimming pared 3 bases from V and 2 bases from J, leaving 10 bases between. CDR3: CASSSGEPTDTQYF. The CDR3 DNA follows: TGCGCCAGCAGCTCAGGGGAACCCACAGATACGCAGTATTTT.

This rearrangement joins TRBV6-2 or TRBV6-3 to TRBJ1-1, with D perhaps TRBD1 (5 bases). The CDR3 sequence is 15 residues long. V was shortened by 4 bases and J by 5 bases, with 17 bases between the two germline ends. Germline loops: CDR1 MNHEY, CDR2 SVGEGT. DNA for the CDR3: TGTGCCAGCAGTTCTGGGGGGTCGGATGGTACTGAAGCTTTCTTT. Encoded protein: CASSSGGSDGTEAFF.

This clone was counted a single time. CDR3 loop: CASSLGLNEQFF. CDR3 DNA: TGTGCCAGCAGCTTAGGTCTAAATGAGCAGTTCTTC. The chain has TRBV7-9 and TRBJ2-1; D is unclear. CDR1 and CDR2 from the germline V gene are SEHNR and FQNEAQ (reference sequence). With 1 base removed from V and 7 bases from J, the gap between germline ends came to 5 bases. The CDR3 has 12 residues.

The genes are TRBV19 and TRBJ1-5; 10 nucleotides line up with TRBD1. This CDR3 spans 16 amino acids. Germline loops: CDR1 LNHDA, CDR2 SQIVND (reference sequence). After removal of 0 bases from V and 4 bases from J, the junction contained 3 bases not matched to a gene. CDR3 nucleotides: TGTGCCAGTAGTATAGAGGGACAGGGGCGAAATCAGCCCCAGCATTTT. This codes for CASSIEGQGRNQPQHF.

The chain has TRBV4-2 and TRBJ1-1; a weak D match, TRBD1 (6 bases). Germline CDR1 and CDR2: LGHNA and YNFKEQ. With 0 bases removed from V and 5 bases from J, the gap between germline ends came to 13 bases. CDR3 length: 15 amino acids. The CDR3 here is CASSQEGGARTEAFF. The CDR3 DNA reads TGTGCCAGCAGCCAAGAGGGGGGGGCGAGAACTGAAGCTTTCTTT.

V and J are TRBV5-6 and TRBJ2-2; D not certain. In germline, CDR1 is SGHDT, CDR2 YYEEEE. The CDR3 is made up of 13 amino acids. Trimming cost V 6 bases and J 2 bases, with 8 bases left between them. In nucleotides, the CDR3 is TGTGCCAGCACCCATACAAACACCGGGGAGCTGTTTTTT. It translates to CASTHTNTGELFF.

This clone has a handful of counts. Other DNA sequences in the same sample also yield this CDR3. V and J are TRBV5-1 and TRBJ2-5; 8 bases agree with TRBD1. J was trimmed by 7 bases and V by 0 bases; bases with no gene match: 11. There are 16 residues in the CDR3. Germline CDR1 and CDR2: SGHRS and YFSETQ. CDR3 amino acids: CASSLGGQGALGTQYF. The CDR3 DNA sequence: TGCGCCAGCAGCTTGGGGGGGCAGGGGGCTCTTGGGACCCAGTACTTC.

This clone has just one count. V gene TRBV5-1 combines with J gene TRBJ2-3; D perhaps matches TRBD2 (5 bases). The CDR3 sequence is 17 residues long. V shed 1 base and J shed 0 bases, with 15 bases lying between them. The germline gives CDR1 SGHRS, CDR2 YFSETQ. The CDR3 bases are TGCGCCAGCAGCTTGTGGATGGTCGGGGAAAGCACAGATACGCAGTATTTT. Translation: CASSLWMVGESTDTQYF.